This T cell receptor beta chain was recovered during a study of cytomegalovirus exposure and HLA in healthy donors. Per the germline V gene, CDR1 is SGHDT and CDR2 is YYEEEE. Between the trimmed V and J ends, which lost 3 bases and 6 bases, there was a span of 15 bases. The CDR3 loop spans 14 amino acids. The primer mix had 60 Vbeta and 13 Jbeta primers. Original analysis: As a later analysis found, there were 70 million to 90 million unique TCR beta chains, of which 8.5 million to 13 million were shared. Only in-frame clones appear in the TCRdb table, and some are missing; sequencing was by immunoSEQ multiplex PCR. For V, J and clone size, that table is used; D and trimming come from the DNA. Of under 70,000 clones listed, 60% to 85% were seen once; the top ten hold approximately 5.4%.

This chain links TRBV5-6 with TRBJ1-1, with D tentatively TRBD1 (6 bases). The receptor was isolated from a male donor in good health and CMV-seropositive. The source material was PBMCs. CDR3 sequence (DNA): TGTGCCAGCAGCTATTCGGGGGGGGCGGCTGAAGCTTTCTTT. It is translated as CASSYSGGAAEAFF. Full variable domain (remainder filled in from reference TRBV5-6 and TRBJ1-1): DAGVTQSPTHLIKTRGQQVTLRCSPKSGHDTVSWYQQALGQGPQFIFQYYEEEERQRGNFPDRFSGHQFPNYSSELNVNALLLGDSALYLCASSYSGGAAEAFFGQGTRLTVV.